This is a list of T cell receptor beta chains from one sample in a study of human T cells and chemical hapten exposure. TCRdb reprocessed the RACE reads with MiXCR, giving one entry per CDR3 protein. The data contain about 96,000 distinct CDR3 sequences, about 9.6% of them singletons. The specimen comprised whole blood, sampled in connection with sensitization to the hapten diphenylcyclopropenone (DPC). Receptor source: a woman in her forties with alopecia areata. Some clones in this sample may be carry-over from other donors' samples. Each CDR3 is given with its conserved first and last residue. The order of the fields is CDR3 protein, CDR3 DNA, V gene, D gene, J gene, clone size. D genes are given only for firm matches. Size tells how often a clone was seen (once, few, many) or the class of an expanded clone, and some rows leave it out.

CDR3 protein: CSALTSGIHNEQFF
CDR3 DNA: TGCAGTGCTTTGACTAGCGGGATTCACAATGAGCAGTTCTTC
V gene: TRBV20-1
D gene: TRBD2
J gene: TRBJ2-1
clone size: many

CDR3 protein: CATTDGSLGADTQYF
CDR3 DNA: TGTGCCACCACCGACGGGAGCCTTGGCGCAGATACGCAGTATTTT
V gene: TRBV6-2/TRBV6-3
D gene: .
J gene: TRBJ2-3
clone size: many

CDR3 protein: CASSRYQSYEQYF
CDR3 DNA: TGTGCCAGCAGTCGTTATCAGTCCTACGAGCAGTACTTC
V gene: TRBV12-3/TRBV12-4
D gene: .
J gene: TRBJ2-7
clone size: many

CDR3 protein: CASSKVQSGTSSYNEQFF
CDR3 DNA: TGTGCCAGCAGCAAAGTTCAGAGCGGGACAAGCTCCTACAATGAGCAGTTCTTC
V gene: TRBV21-1
D gene: .
J gene: TRBJ2-1
clone size: many

CDR3 protein: CASSLGDYTEAFF
CDR3 DNA: TGTGCCAGCAGCTTGGGAGACTACACTGAAGCTTTCTTT
V gene: TRBV5-4
D gene: .
J gene: TRBJ1-1
clone size: few

CDR3 protein: CSVPGMRNTEAFF
CDR3 DNA: TGCAGTGTACCGGGAATGCGGAACACTGAAGCTTTCTTT
V gene: TRBV20-1
D gene: .
J gene: TRBJ1-1
clone size: many

CDR3 protein: CASSPREGFIQAGRREGFQETQYF
CDR3 DNA: TGTGCCAGCAGCCCAAGGGAGGGTTTTATTCAGGCGGGTAGGCGGGAGGGGTTTCAAGAGACCCAGTACTTC
V gene: TRBV7-2
D gene: TRBD2
J gene: TRBJ2-5
clone size: .

CDR3 protein: CASSIQEGTQYF
CDR3 DNA: TGTGCCAGTAGTATCCAGGAGGGGACCCAGTACTTC
V gene: TRBV19
D gene: .
J gene: TRBJ2-5
clone size: .

CDR3 protein: CAWRAGTGGFEKLFF
CDR3 DNA: TGTGCCTGGAGGGCCGGGACAGGGGGATTTGAAAAACTGTTTTTT
V gene: TRBV30
D gene: TRBD1
J gene: TRBJ1-4
clone size: few

CDR3 protein: CAGTGRGTYEQYF
CDR3 DNA: TGTGCCGGGACAGGGCGGGGCACCTACGAGCAGTACTTC
V gene: TRBV28
D gene: TRBD1
J gene: TRBJ2-7
clone size: .

CDR3 protein: CASSLEAGGPYNEQFF
CDR3 DNA: TGTGCCAGCAGCTTAGAGGCGGGAGGACCCTACAATGAGCAGTTCTTC
V gene: TRBV7-6
D gene: TRBD2
J gene: TRBJ2-1
clone size: many

CDR3 protein: CASSMMGVRETQYF
CDR3 DNA: TGTGCCAGTAGTATGATGGGCGTGCGGGAGACCCAGTACTTC
V gene: TRBV19
D gene: .
J gene: TRBJ2-5
clone size: .

CDR3 protein: CASSYWLGGRGTDTQYF
CDR3 DNA: TGTGCCAGCAGTTATTGGTTGGGGGGCAGGGGCACAGATACGCAGTATTTT
V gene: TRBV6-5
D gene: .
J gene: TRBJ2-3
clone size: .

CDR3 protein: CASSVMGSGNTIYF
CDR3 DNA: TGTGCCAGCAGCGTAATGGGCTCTGGAAACACCATATATTTT
V gene: TRBV9
D gene: .
J gene: TRBJ1-3
clone size: once

CDR3 protein: CASSRPNEKLFF
CDR3 DNA: TGTGCCAGCAGCCGGCCCAATGAAAAACTGTTTTTT
V gene: TRBV7-6
D gene: .
J gene: TRBJ1-4
clone size: .

CDR3 protein: CASSPRSGNEKLFF
CDR3 DNA: TGTGCCAGCTCACCGCGCAGCGGAAATGAAAAACTGTTTTTT
V gene: TRBV18
D gene: .
J gene: TRBJ1-4
clone size: .

CDR3 protein: CATRGQGGTEAFF
CDR3 DNA: TGTGCCACCCGTGGACAGGGGGGCACTGAAGCTTTCTTT
V gene: TRBV6-4
D gene: TRBD1
J gene: TRBJ1-1
clone size: many

CDR3 protein: CASRPQTSGSHEQYF
CDR3 DNA: TGTGCCAGCCGCCCTCAGACTAGCGGGAGTCATGAGCAGTACTTC
V gene: TRBV28
D gene: TRBD2
J gene: TRBJ2-7
clone size: many

CDR3 protein: CASSYAGGPRQYF
CDR3 DNA: TGTGCCAGCAGTTACGCGGGAGGGCCTCGGCAGTACTTC
V gene: TRBV6-2/TRBV6-3
D gene: TRBD2
J gene: TRBJ2-7
clone size: .

CDR3 protein: CSVVPGVGDEQFF
CDR3 DNA: TGCAGCGTGGTCCCGGGGGTTGGGGATGAGCAGTTCTTC
V gene: TRBV29-1
D gene: .
J gene: TRBJ2-1
clone size: few

CDR3 protein: CASSDGTSFPDTQYF
CDR3 DNA: TGTGCCAGCAGTGACGGGACTAGCTTCCCAGATACGCAGTATTTT
V gene: TRBV2
D gene: TRBD2
J gene: TRBJ2-3
clone size: few

CDR3 protein: CASSLGGSGNTIYF
CDR3 DNA: TGTGCCAGCAGCTTAGGGGGTTCTGGAAACACCATATATTTT
V gene: TRBV7-2
D gene: .
J gene: TRBJ1-3
clone size: .

CDR3 protein: CASSQRISSGTTFYEQYF
CDR3 DNA: TGCGCCAGCAGCCAAAGGATATCCAGCGGGACTACCTTCTACGAGCAGTACTTC
V gene: TRBV4-3
D gene: TRBD2
J gene: TRBJ2-7
clone size: .

CDR3 protein: CSVSLGTSGYEQYF
CDR3 DNA: TGCAGCGTCAGCCTCGGGACTAGCGGCTACGAGCAGTACTTC
V gene: TRBV29-1
D gene: TRBD2
J gene: TRBJ2-7
clone size: .

CDR3 protein: CATSRDLQETQYF
CDR3 DNA: TGTGCCACCAGCAGAGATCTCCAAGAGACCCAGTACTTC
V gene: TRBV15
D gene: .
J gene: TRBJ2-5
clone size: many

CDR3 protein: CSASNAGLGDTQYF
CDR3 DNA: TGCAGTGCTAGTAATGCGGGACTGGGAGATACGCAGTATTTT
V gene: TRBV20-1
D gene: .
J gene: TRBJ2-3
clone size: few

CDR3 protein: CASSSDSSWVNTEAFF
CDR3 DNA: TGTGCCAGCAGCTCGGACAGTTCCTGGGTAAACACTGAAGCTTTCTTT
V gene: TRBV7-9
D gene: .
J gene: TRBJ1-1
clone size: many

CDR3 protein: CASSYPTSGSAPNNNEQFF
CDR3 DNA: TGTGCCAGCAGTTACCCGACTAGCGGGAGTGCCCCGAACAACAATGAGCAGTTCTTC
V gene: TRBV6-2/TRBV6-3
D gene: TRBD2
J gene: TRBJ2-1
clone size: many

CDR3 protein: CASSDRGDSPLHF
CDR3 DNA: TGTGCCAGCAGCGACAGGGGCGATTCACCCCTCCACTTT
V gene: TRBV6-1
D gene: TRBD1
J gene: TRBJ1-6
clone size: many